This T cell receptor (beta chain) stems from a study of blood T cell repertoires in COVID-19. Study summary: The origin of the acute and convalescent COVID-19 samples was the United States, Italy and Spain. Sample material is recorded as cDNA or gDNA derived from T cells, B-cell-depleted T cells, or PBMCs.

This clone was recorded once. This CDR3 has 13 amino acids. Germline CDR1 reads ENHRY; CDR2 reads SYGVKD. V lost 11 bases, J lost 1 base, and 9 bases lay in between. Study processing details: Researchers report that nucleated cell counts were estimated from reference gene primer amplification. This table comes from immunoSEQ multiplex PCR, and its TCRdb copy is limited to in-frame clones, with some not included. D and trimming come from the DNA, and the V and J calls and clone size come from that table. The data show 100,000 to 150,000 clones, about four fifths seen once. This receptor was obtained from a man aged 35-49 years with active or convalescent COVID-19. The chain carries TRBV10-3 and TRBJ2-6; possible D gene TRBD1, 7 bases. Sequenced material: peripheral blood. DNA of the CDR3: TGTGCCTCAGGGGGGTCTGGGGCCAACGTCCTGACTTTC. It specifies CASGGSGANVLTF.